This TCR beta chain is from a study of blood T cells in healthy people across ages. The V end lost 5 bases, the J end lost 0 bases, and 14 bases lay between the germline ends. This CDR3 comprises 15 residues. Germline V lookup: CDR1 SGHRS, CDR2 YFSETQ. General observations from the study: In long-lived donors, naive CD4+ cell counts and diversity exceeded those of aged donors.

Ranging in age from roughly 6 to 100, the donors were healthy Caucasian individuals from Russia. Through a sample-barcoded 5' primer and a J-beta primer mix, a second PCR was run for roughly 6 to 12 cycles. Each cDNA was tagged by a template-switch adaptor containing 12 random nucleotides. TCRdb re-analysed the 5' RACE reads in MiXCR, keeping a single row per CDR3 protein. This sample has about 730,000 distinct CDR3 sequences, with around 40% found just once. For this clonotype: What it binds is unknown.

The sample consisted of blood. The chain is built from TRBV5-1 and TRBJ1-1; D not resolved. The origin of this receptor is a woman aged 60-75 years in good health. CDR3 in DNA: TGCGCCAGCAGAATATCGACGGTGATGAACACTGAAGCTTTCTTT. Translating it yields CASRISTVMNTEAFF.